This T cell receptor beta chain emerged from a study of blood T cell repertoires in COVID-19. Study overall: Samples representing acute and convalescent COVID-19 were sourced from the United States, Italy and Spain. Sample material is recorded as cDNA or gDNA derived from T cells, B-cell-depleted T cells, or PBMCs.

In the original analysis: Amplification with reference gene primers provided the estimates of nucleated cell counts. The data were produced by immunoSEQ multiplex PCR, yet TCRdb's version contains in-frame clones alone and is incomplete. D and trimming come from the DNA, and the V and J calls and clone size come from that table. Of some 120,000 clones in the sample, 90% were seen once. The CDR3 length is 14 residues. V lost 5 bases to trimming and J lost 7 bases; unmatched junction nucleotides: 8. Per the germline V gene, CDR1 is PRHDT and CDR2 is FYEKMQ (reference sequence). The chain couples TRBV13 to TRBJ1-2, with 9 bases identical to TRBD1. The sample consisted of peripheral blood. The TCR sequence derives from a man aged 45-65 years with active COVID-19. This chain's CDR3 is CASSRRQGESGYTF. The CDR3 DNA reads TGTGCCAGCAGCCGCCGACAGGGGGAGAGTGGCTACACCTTC.